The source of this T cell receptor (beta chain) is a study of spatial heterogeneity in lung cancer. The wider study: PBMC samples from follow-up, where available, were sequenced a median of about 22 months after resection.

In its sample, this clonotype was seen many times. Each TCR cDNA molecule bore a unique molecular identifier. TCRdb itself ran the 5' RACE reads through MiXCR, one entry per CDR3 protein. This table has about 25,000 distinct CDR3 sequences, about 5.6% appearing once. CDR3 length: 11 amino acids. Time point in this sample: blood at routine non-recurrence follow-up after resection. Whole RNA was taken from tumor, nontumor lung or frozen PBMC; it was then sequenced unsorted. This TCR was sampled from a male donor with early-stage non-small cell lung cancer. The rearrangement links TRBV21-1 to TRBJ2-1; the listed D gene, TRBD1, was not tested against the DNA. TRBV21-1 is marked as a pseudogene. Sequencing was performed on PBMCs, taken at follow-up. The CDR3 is CASSSRQGEFF. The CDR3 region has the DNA TGTGCCAGCAGCTCCCGACAGGGGGAGTTCTTC.